This T cell receptor (beta chain) was recovered during a study of cytomegalovirus exposure and HLA in healthy donors. Study findings and constraints: Trimming of TCR beta V- and J-genes showed a link, identified in a later analysis, to a missense DCLRE1C variant.

The table lists this clone with a count of one. Its cognate antigen is unknown. V lost 5 bases and J 1 base, leaving 15 bases between the germline ends. The CDR3 loop spans 15 amino acids. CDR1 WSHSY and CDR2 SAAADI come from the germline V gene. The primer mix had 60 Vbeta and 13 Jbeta primers. Sequencing was performed with immunoSEQ multiplex PCR; in TCRdb, only in-frame clones are kept and a portion is missing. Of about 190,000 clones listed, 65% to 75% are singletons. The genes are TRBV10-2 and TRBJ2-7; no clear D gene. The sample was PBMCs. The TCR comes from a man in his thirties or forties in good health and CMV-seropositive. CDR3: CASSRQAPSSYEQYF. CDR3 coding DNA: TGCGCCAGCAGTCGGCAGGCCCCCAGTTCCTACGAGCAGTACTTC.